This T cell receptor (beta chain) was identified during a study of identical twins. It was template switching that added a universal primer site, and there were unique molecular identifiers on the cDNA. TCRdb passed the 5' RACE reads through MiXCR, listing each CDR3 protein once. The sample lists about 660,000 distinct CDR3 sequences, 8.6% occurring once. The junction had 15 bases not matched to a gene; V was cut back by 5 bases and J by 8 bases. Germline lookup yields CDR1 SEHNR and CDR2 FQNEAQ (reference sequence). This CDR3 is built from 16 residues. The same data also contributed to another study, on yellow fever vaccine responses in identical twins.

The chain uses TRBV7-9 and TRBJ2-1; TRBD2 aligns across 7 bases. Sequencing was performed on PBMCs. This sequence was found in a woman between 18 and 29 years old in good health. The DNA for the CDR3 is TGTGCCAGCAGCGGACGAGAGAGCGGGAAAGGGTATGAGCAGTTCTTC. Encoded protein: CASSGRESGKGYEQFF.